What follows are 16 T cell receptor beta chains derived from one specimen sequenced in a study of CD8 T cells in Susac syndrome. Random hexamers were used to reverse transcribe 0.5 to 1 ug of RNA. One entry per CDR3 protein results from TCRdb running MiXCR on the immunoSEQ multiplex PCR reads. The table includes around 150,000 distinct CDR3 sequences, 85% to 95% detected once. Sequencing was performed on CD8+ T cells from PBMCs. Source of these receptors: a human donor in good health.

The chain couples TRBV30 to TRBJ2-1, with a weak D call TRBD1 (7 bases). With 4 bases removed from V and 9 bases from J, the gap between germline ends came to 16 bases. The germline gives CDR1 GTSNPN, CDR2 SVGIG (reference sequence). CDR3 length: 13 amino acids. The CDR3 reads CAWNGGGAGEQFF. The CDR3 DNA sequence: TGTGCCTGGAACGGAGGGGGCGCCGGTGAGCAGTTCTTC.

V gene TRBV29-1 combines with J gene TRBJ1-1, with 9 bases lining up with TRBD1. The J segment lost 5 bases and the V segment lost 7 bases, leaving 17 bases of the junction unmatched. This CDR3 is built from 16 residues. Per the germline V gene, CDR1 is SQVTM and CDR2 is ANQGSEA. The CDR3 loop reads CSDRTWDRAGGTEAFF. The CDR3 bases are TGCAGCGACAGGACGTGGGACAGGGCAGGTGGAACTGAAGCTTTCTTT.

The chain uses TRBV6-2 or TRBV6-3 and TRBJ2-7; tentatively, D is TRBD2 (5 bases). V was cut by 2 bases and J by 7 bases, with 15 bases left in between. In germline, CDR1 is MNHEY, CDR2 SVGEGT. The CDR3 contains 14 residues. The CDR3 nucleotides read TGTGCCAGCAGTTACGGGATTCAAACGGGGGAGCAGTACTTC. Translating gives CASSYGIQTGEQYF.

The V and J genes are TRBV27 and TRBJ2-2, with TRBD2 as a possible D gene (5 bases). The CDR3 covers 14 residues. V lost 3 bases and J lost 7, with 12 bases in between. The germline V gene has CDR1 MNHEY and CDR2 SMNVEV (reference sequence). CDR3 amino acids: CASSLRSGLGELFF. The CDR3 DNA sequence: TGTGCCAGCAGTTTGCGGAGTGGACTCGGGGAGCTGTTTTTT.

CDR3 sequence: CSARDRRTEHNIQYF. CDR3 coding DNA: TGCAGTGCTAGAGATCGGAGAACAGAGCATAACATTCAGTACTTC. The V call is TRBV20-1, the J call TRBJ2-4; D is uncertain. The CDR3 is 15 residues long. Trimming pared 0 bases from V and 7 bases from J, leaving 16 bases between. Germline-derived CDR1 and CDR2 are DFQATT and SNEGSKA (reference sequence).

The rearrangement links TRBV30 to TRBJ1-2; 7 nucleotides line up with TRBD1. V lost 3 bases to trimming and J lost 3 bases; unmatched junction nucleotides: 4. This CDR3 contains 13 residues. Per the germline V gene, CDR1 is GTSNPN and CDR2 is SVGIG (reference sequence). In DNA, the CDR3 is TGTGCCTGGAGGGGCAGGGGGGACTATGGCTACACCTTC. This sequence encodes CAWRGRGDYGYTF.

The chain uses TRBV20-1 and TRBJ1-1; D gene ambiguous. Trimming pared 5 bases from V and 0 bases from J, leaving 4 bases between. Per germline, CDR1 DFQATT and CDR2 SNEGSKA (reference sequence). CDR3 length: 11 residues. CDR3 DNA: TGCAGTGCTGCACTGAACACTGAAGCTTTCTTT. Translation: CSAALNTEAFF.

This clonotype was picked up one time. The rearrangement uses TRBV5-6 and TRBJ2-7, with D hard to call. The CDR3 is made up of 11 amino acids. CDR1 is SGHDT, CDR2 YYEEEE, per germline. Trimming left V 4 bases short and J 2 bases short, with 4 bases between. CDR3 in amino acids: CASSATYEQYF. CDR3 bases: TGTGCCAGCAGCGCTACCTACGAGCAGTACTTC.

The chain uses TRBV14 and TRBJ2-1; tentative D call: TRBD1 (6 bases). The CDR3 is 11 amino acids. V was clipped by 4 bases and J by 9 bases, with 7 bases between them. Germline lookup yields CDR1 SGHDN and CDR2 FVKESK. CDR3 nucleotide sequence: TGTGCCAGCAGCCGAGGGGGTGAGCAGTTCTTC. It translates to CASSRGGEQFF.

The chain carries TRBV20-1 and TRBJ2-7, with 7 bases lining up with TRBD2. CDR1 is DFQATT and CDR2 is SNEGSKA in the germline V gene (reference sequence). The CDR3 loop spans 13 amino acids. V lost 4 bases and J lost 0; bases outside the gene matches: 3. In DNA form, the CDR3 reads TGCAGTGCTACCGGGACTAACTCCTACGAGCAGTACTTC. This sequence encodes CSATGTNSYEQYF.

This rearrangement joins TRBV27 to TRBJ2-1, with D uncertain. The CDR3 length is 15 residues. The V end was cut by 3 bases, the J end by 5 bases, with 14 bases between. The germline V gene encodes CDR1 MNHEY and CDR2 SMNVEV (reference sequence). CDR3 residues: CASSFVSPLNNEQFF. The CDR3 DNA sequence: TGTGCCAGCAGTTTTGTGTCCCCCTTAAACAATGAGCAGTTCTTC.

The CDR3 reads CASSDGTLITDTQYF. In DNA, the CDR3 is TGTGCCAGCAGCGACGGCACTCTTATCACAGATACGCAGTATTTT. This chain joins TRBV9 and TRBJ2-3; D remains unclear. V was pared by 3 bases and J by 2 bases, with 13 bases between. The CDR3 consists of 15 residues. Germline CDR1 reads SGDLS; CDR2 reads YYNGEE. Variable domain in full (rest from reference TRBV9 and TRBJ2-3): DSGVTQTPKHLITATGQRVTLRCSPRSGDLSVYWYQQSLDQGLQFLIQYYNGEERAKGNILERFSAQQFPDLHSELNLSSLELGDSALYFCASSDGTLITDTQYFGPGTRLTVL.

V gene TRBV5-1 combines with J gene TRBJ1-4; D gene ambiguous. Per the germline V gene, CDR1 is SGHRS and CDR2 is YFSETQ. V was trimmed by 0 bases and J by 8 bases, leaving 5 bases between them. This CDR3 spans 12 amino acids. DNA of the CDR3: TGCGCCAGCAGCTTGGATTGGGAAAAACTGTTTTTT. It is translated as CASSLDWEKLFF. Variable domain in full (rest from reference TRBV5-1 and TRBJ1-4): KAGVTQTPRYLIKTRGQQVTLSCSPISGHRSVSWYQQTPGQGLQFLFEYFSETQRNKGNFPGRFSGRQFSNSRSEMNVSTLELGDSALYLCASSLDWEKLFFGSGTQLSVL.

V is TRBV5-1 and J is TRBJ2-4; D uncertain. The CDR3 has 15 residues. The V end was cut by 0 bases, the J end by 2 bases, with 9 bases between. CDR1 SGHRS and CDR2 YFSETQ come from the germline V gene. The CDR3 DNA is TGCGCCAGCAGCTTGGGAGACCCCCCCAAAAACATTCAGTACTTC. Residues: CASSLGDPPKNIQYF.

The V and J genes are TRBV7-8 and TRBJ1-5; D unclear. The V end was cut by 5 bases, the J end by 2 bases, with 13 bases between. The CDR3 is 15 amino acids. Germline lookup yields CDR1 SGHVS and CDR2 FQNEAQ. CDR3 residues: CASSPGALGNQPQHF. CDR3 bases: TGTGCCAGCAGCCCTGGAGCTCTGGGCAATCAGCCCCAGCATTTT.

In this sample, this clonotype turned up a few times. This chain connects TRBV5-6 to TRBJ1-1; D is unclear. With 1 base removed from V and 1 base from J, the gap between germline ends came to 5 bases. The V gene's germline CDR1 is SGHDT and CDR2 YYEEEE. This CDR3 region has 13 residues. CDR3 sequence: CASSLITNTEAFF. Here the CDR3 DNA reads TGTGCCAGCAGCTTGATTACGAACACTGAAGCTTTCTTT.